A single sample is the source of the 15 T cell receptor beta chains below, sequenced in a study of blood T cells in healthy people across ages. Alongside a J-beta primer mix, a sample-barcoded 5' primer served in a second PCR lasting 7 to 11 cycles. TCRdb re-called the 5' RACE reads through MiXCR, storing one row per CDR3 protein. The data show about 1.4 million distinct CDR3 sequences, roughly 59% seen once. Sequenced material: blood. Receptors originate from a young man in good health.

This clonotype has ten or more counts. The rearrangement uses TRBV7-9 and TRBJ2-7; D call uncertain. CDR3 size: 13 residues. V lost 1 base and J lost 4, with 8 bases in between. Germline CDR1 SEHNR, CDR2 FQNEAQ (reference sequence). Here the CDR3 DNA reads TGTGCCAGCAGCTTAGTAGGGTTTTACGAGCAGTACTTC. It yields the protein CASSLVGFYEQYF.

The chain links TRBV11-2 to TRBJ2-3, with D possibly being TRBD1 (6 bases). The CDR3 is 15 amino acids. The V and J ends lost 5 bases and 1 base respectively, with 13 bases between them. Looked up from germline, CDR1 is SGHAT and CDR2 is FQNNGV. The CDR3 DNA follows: TGTGCCAGCAGCCCACCGGGACACGGCACAGATACGCAGTATTTT. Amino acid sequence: CASSPPGHGTDTQYF.

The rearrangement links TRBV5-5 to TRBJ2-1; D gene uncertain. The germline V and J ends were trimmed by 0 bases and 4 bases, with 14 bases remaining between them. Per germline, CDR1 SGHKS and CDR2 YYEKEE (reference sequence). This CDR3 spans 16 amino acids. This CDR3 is CASSLDRVSSYNEQFF. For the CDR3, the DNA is TGTGCCAGCAGCTTGGACCGCGTGAGCTCATACAATGAGCAGTTCTTC.

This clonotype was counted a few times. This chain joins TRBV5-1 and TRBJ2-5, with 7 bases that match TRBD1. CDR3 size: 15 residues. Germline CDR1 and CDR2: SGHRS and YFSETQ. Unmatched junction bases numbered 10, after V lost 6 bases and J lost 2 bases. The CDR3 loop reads CASTDRDLNQETQYF. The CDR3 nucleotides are TGCGCCAGCACTGACAGGGACCTAAATCAAGAGACCCAGTACTTC.

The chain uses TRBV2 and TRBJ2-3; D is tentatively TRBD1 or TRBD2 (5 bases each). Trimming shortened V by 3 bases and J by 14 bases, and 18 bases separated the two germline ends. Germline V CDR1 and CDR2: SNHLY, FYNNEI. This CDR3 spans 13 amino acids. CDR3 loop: CASSESFWGLWYF. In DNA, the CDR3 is TGTGCCAGCAGTGAGAGTTTCTGGGGGTTGTGGTATTTT.

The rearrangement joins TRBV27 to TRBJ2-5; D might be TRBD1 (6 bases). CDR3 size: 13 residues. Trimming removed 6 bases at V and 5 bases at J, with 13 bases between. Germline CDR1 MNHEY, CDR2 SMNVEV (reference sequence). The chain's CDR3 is CASRFRGDETQYF. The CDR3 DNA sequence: TGTGCCAGCAGGTTCAGGGGAGATGAGACCCAGTACTTC.

CDR3 sequence reads: CAISESTSFPNEQFF. CDR3 bases: TGTGCCATCAGTGAGTCGACTAGCTTCCCCAATGAGCAGTTCTTC. The chain recombines TRBV10-3 with TRBJ2-1; 7 nucleotides line up with TRBD2. CDR1 and CDR2 from the germline V gene are ENHRY and SYGVKD. This CDR3 spans 15 amino acids. Trimming at V came to 0 bases and at J to 6 bases, leaving 5 bases not matched to a gene.

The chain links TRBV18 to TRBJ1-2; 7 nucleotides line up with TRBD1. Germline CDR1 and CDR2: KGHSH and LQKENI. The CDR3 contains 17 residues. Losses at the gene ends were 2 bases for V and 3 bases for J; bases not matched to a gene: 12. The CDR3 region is CASSPTVKGAGDYGYTF. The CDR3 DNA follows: TGTGCCAGCTCACCAACGGTAAAGGGGGCAGGAGACTATGGCTACACCTTC. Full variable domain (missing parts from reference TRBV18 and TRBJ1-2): NAGVMQNPRHLVRRRGQEARLRCSPMKGHSHVYWYRQLPEEGLKFMVYLQKENIIDESGMPKERFSAEFPKEGPSILRIQQVVRGDSAAYFCASSPTVKGAGDYGYTFGSGTRLTVV.

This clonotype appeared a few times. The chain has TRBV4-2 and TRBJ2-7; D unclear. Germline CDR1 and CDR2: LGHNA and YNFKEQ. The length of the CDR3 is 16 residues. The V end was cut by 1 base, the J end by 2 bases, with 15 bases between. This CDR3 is CASSQAYFGGPYEQYF. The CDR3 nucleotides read TGTGCCAGCAGCCAAGCTTACTTCGGCGGACCCTACGAGCAGTACTTC.

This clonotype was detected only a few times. The CDR3 here is CASSHTLPSRGTAYEQYF. The CDR3 coding sequence is TGCGCCAGCAGCCACACTCTCCCTAGTAGGGGAACTGCCTACGAGCAGTACTTC. The rearrangement uses TRBV4-3 and TRBJ2-7; perhaps TRBD1 as D (5 bases). CDR1 and CDR2 from the germline V gene are LGHNA and YSLEER. With 3 bases removed from V and 2 bases from J, the gap between germline ends came to 23 bases. The CDR3 spans 18 residues.

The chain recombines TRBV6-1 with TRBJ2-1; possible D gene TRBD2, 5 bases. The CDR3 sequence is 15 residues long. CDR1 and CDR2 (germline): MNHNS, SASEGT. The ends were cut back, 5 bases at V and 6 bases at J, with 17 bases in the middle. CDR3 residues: CASSRGLGLANEQFF. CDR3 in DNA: TGTGCCAGCAGTAGAGGGTTGGGTCTAGCCAATGAGCAGTTCTTC.

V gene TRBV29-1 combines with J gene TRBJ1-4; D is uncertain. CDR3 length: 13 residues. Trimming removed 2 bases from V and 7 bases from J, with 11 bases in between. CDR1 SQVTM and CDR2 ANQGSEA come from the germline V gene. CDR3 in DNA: TGCAGCGTTGAAACCAGGATGAGTGAAAAACTGTTTTTT. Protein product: CSVETRMSEKLFF.

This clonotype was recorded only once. CDR3 residues: CASSYWGSEGNTIYF. DNA for the CDR3: TGTGCCAGCAGTTACTGGGGGTCGGAGGGAAACACCATATATTTT. This chain connects TRBV6-6 to TRBJ1-3; a weak D match, TRBD1 (5 bases). The length of the CDR3 is 15 residues. Trimming pared 1 base from V and 4 bases from J, leaving 11 bases between. CDR1 is MNHNY and CDR2 is SVGAGI in the germline V gene (reference sequence).

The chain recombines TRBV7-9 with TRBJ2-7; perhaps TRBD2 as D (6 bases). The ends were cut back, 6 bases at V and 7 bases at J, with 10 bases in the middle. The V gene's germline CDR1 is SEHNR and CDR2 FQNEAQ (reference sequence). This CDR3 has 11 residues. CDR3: CASSTGEEQYF. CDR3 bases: TGTGCCAGCAGTACGGGGGAAGAGCAGTACTTC.

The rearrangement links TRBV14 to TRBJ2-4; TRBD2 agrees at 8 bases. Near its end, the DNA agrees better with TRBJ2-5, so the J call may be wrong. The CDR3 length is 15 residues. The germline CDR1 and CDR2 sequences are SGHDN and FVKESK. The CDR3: CASSPTGGVIETQYF. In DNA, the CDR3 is TGTGCCAGCAGCCCCACGGGGGGGGTAATAGAGACCCAGTACTTC.